The rows below give T cell receptor beta chains drawn from one sample of a study of T cells in Graves' hyperthyroidism and ophthalmopathy. TCRdb processed the multiplex PCR reads anew with MiXCR; each CDR3 protein has one entry. This table holds 400,000 to 600,000 distinct CDR3 sequences, approximately 16% found once. Sequenced: blood. All receptors come from a woman aged 25 to 45 with Graves' ophthalmopathy. Each CDR3 is given with its conserved first and last residue. A D gene is named only where the DNA matches it firmly. Expanded clones get a size class; other rows say once, few or many, or leave the size out.

D: NA
size: NA
J: TRBJ2-1
V: TRBV5-5
CDR3: CASRLLGGGEQFF
DNA: TGTGCCAGCAGACTACTAGGCGGTGGTGAGCAGTTCTTC

D: NA
size: many
J: TRBJ2-5
V: TRBV28
CDR3: CASNSAGWRETQYF
DNA: TGTGCCAGCAATAGCGCAGGGTGGCGAGAGACCCAGTACTTC

D: TRBD1
size: NA
J: TRBJ1-1
V: TRBV7-6
CDR3: CASSPMGQANTEAFF
DNA: TGTGCCAGCAGCCCGATGGGACAGGCGAACACTGAAGCTTTCTTT

D: NA
size: many
J: TRBJ1-5
V: TRBV29-1
CDR3: CSISQGLNQPQHF
DNA: TGCAGCATATCCCAGGGGCTGAATCAGCCCCAGCATTTT

D: TRBD2
size: many
J: TRBJ2-5
V: TRBV20-1
CDR3: CSAIGSGVQETQYF
DNA: TGCAGTGCTATTGGTAGCGGGGTTCAAGAGACCCAGTACTTC

D: TRBD1
size: NA
J: TRBJ2-7
V: TRBV2
CDR3: CASRLLSTGRVWEQYF
DNA: TGTGCCAGCAGACTCCTTTCGACAGGGCGGGTTTGGGAGCAGTACTTC

D: TRBD1
size: NA
J: TRBJ2-5
V: TRBV10-3
CDR3: CAIREQGKETQYF
DNA: TGTGCCATCAGGGAACAGGGGAAGGAGACCCAGTACTTC

D: NA
size: many
J: TRBJ1-1
V: TRBV2
CDR3: CASSEIENTEAFF
DNA: TGTGCCAGCAGTGAAATAGAGAACACTGAAGCTTTCTTT

D: TRBD1
size: NA
J: TRBJ2-7
V: TRBV6-2/TRBV6-3
CDR3: CASSFRQGAEQYF
DNA: TGTGCCAGCAGTTTTCGACAGGGTGCGGAGCAGTACTTC

D: TRBD2
size: NA
J: TRBJ2-5
V: TRBV19
CDR3: CASSLGLAQDGQYF
DNA: TGTGCCAGTAGCTTGGGACTAGCACAAGATGGGCAGTACTTC

D: TRBD2
size: many
J: TRBJ2-7
V: TRBV20-1
CDR3: CSAIGLASSYEQYF
DNA: TGCAGTGCTATAGGACTAGCTTCGTCCTACGAGCAGTACTTC

D: NA
size: few
J: TRBJ2-5
V: TRBV14
CDR3: CASSQSGRVQYF
DNA: TGTGCCAGCAGCCAATCCGGGCGGGTCCAGTACTTC

D: TRBD1
size: NA
J: TRBJ1-3
V: TRBV7-9
CDR3: CASSSGQGAVDTIYF
DNA: TGTGCCAGCAGCTCGGGACAGGGCGCGGTAGACACCATATATTTT

D: NA
size: NA
J: TRBJ2-3
V: TRBV4-3
CDR3: CASSQGSGREADTQYF
DNA: TGCGCCAGCAGCCAAGGTTCCGGGAGAGAAGCAGATACGCAGTATTTT

D: NA
size: NA
J: TRBJ2-7
V: TRBV6-1
CDR3: CASRDATYEQYF
DNA: TGTGCCAGTAGGGACGCCACCTACGAGCAGTACTTC

D: TRBD1
size: NA
J: TRBJ2-7
V: TRBV12-3/TRBV12-4
CDR3: CASRGPGQGAEQYF
DNA: TGTGCCAGCAGGGGACCGGGACAGGGAGCCGAGCAGTACTTC

D: NA
size: many
J: TRBJ2-5
V: TRBV7-2
CDR3: CASSLLAGLTQETQYF
DNA: TGTGCCAGCAGCTTATTAGCAGGCCTGACTCAAGAGACCCAGTACTTC

D: NA
size: many
J: TRBJ2-5
V: TRBV11-2
CDR3: CASSLDFAETQYF
DNA: TGTGCCAGCAGCTTAGACTTCGCAGAGACCCAGTACTTC

D: NA
size: few
J: TRBJ1-1
V: TRBV6-2/TRBV6-3
CDR3: CASSKRGGNTEAFF
DNA: TGTGCCAGCAGCAAAAGGGGAGGGAACACTGAAGCTTTCTTT

D: NA
size: NA
J: TRBJ2-3
V: TRBV7-6
CDR3: CASSLGRATDTQYF
DNA: TGTGCCAGCAGCCTGGGCCGGGCCACAGATACGCAGTATTTT

D: NA
size: many
J: TRBJ2-1
V: TRBV13
CDR3: CASSQIYNNEQFF
DNA: TGTGCCAGCAGCCAGATCTATAACAATGAGCAGTTCTTC

D: NA
size: many
J: TRBJ2-5
V: TRBV28
CDR3: CASSNTGGVGETQYF
DNA: TGTGCCAGCAGTAATACTGGGGGAGTGGGCGAGACCCAGTACTTC

D: TRBD2
size: few
J: TRBJ2-7
V: TRBV9
CDR3: CASSVGLANYGQYF
DNA: TGTGCCAGCAGCGTGGGACTAGCGAACTACGGGCAGTACTTC

D: NA
size: few
J: TRBJ1-5
V: TRBV2
CDR3: CASSEWYSHQPQHF
DNA: TGTGCCAGCAGTGAATGGTACAGTCATCAGCCCCAGCATTTT

D: TRBD1
size: many
J: TRBJ1-2
V: TRBV2
CDR3: CASTRDRNYGYTF
DNA: TGTGCCAGCACCAGGGACAGGAACTATGGCTACACCTTC

D: TRBD2
size: many
J: TRBJ2-7
V: TRBV28
CDR3: CASSLTSGGDEQYF
DNA: TGTGCCAGCAGTTTAACTAGCGGGGGGGACGAGCAGTACTTC

D: NA
size: many
J: TRBJ2-1
V: TRBV7-3
CDR3: CASSLISGGNNEQFF
DNA: TGTGCCAGCAGCTTAATATCCGGGGGAAACAATGAGCAGTTCTTC

D: TRBD1
size: NA
J: TRBJ2-6
V: TRBV27
CDR3: CASSLYPPWYRGTGANVLTF
DNA: TGTGCCAGCAGTTTATACCCCCCTTGGTACAGGGGGACTGGGGCCAACGTCCTGACTTTC

D: NA
size: many
J: TRBJ2-1
V: TRBV12-3/TRBV12-4
CDR3: CATSLRGSYNEQFF
DNA: TGTGCCACCTCACTAAGGGGGTCATACAATGAGCAGTTCTTC

D: TRBD2
size: NA
J: TRBJ2-3
V: TRBV2
CDR3: CASSARPPGLAGGLSSTDTQYF
DNA: TGTGCCAGCAGTGCACGCCCACCCGGACTAGCGGGAGGGCTCTCTAGCACAGATACGCAGTATTTT

D: NA
size: many
J: TRBJ2-2
V: TRBV7-2
CDR3: CASSLALWGVDTGELFF
DNA: TGTGCCAGCAGCTTAGCGCTCTGGGGGGTCGACACCGGGGAGCTGTTTTTT

D: NA
size: many
J: TRBJ2-1
V: TRBV6-2/TRBV6-3
CDR3: CASGSPFRDEQFF
DNA: TGTGCCAGCGGGAGTCCCTTTAGGGATGAGCAGTTCTTC

D: NA
size: NA
J: TRBJ2-1
V: TRBV5-6
CDR3: CASSRRGGNEQFF
DNA: TGTGCCAGCAGCCGCCGAGGGGGCAATGAGCAGTTCTTC

D: NA
size: many
J: TRBJ2-3
V: TRBV27
CDR3: CASSSPRTDTQYF
DNA: TGTGCCAGCAGTTCGCCCCGCACAGATACGCAGTATTTT

D: TRBD1
size: NA
J: TRBJ2-3
V: TRBV4-2
CDR3: CASSHHSGTGGTDTQYF
DNA: TGTGCCAGCAGCCACCACTCCGGGACAGGAGGCACAGATACGCAGTATTTT

D: NA
size: NA
J: TRBJ2-1
V: TRBV12-3/TRBV12-4
CDR3: CASSSVDEQFF
DNA: TGTGCCAGCAGCTCCGTTGATGAGCAGTTCTTC

D: NA
size: many
J: TRBJ1-1
V: TRBV3-1
CDR3: CASSQDRRSVPEAFF
DNA: TGTGCCAGCAGCCAAGATCGCAGGTCGGTACCGGAAGCTTTCTTT

D: NA
size: NA
J: TRBJ2-6
V: TRBV27
CDR3: CASSFLSPRGSGANVLTF
DNA: TGTGCCAGCAGTTTTCTAAGCCCGAGGGGCTCTGGGGCCAACGTCCTGACTTTC

D: NA
size: many
J: TRBJ2-7
V: TRBV3-1
CDR3: CASRDTTDSYEQYF
DNA: TGTGCCAGCAGAGACACGACGGACTCCTACGAGCAGTACTTC

D: TRBD2
size: NA
J: TRBJ2-1
V: TRBV4-3
CDR3: CASSLGTSGRAGNEQFF
DNA: TGCGCCAGCAGCCTCGGGACTAGCGGGAGGGCGGGGAATGAGCAGTTCTTC

D: TRBD2
size: few
J: TRBJ2-5
V: TRBV13
CDR3: CASSLEGSGSPETQYF
DNA: TGTGCCAGCAGCTTAGAGGGTAGCGGGAGTCCAGAGACCCAGTACTTC

D: NA
size: few
J: TRBJ2-2
V: TRBV7-3
CDR3: CASSPRLGSGPGELFF
DNA: TGTGCCAGCAGCCCAAGGCTAGGGTCGGGTCCCGGGGAGCTGTTTTTT

D: NA
size: NA
J: TRBJ2-7
V: TRBV27
CDR3: CASSSSGHPYEQYF
DNA: TGTGCCAGCAGTTCATCGGGACACCCCTACGAGCAGTACTTC

D: TRBD2
size: once
J: TRBJ2-7
V: TRBV5-6
CDR3: CASSLGIAGVGEQYF
DNA: TGTGCCAGCAGCTTGGGAATAGCGGGAGTGGGCGAGCAGTACTTC

D: NA
size: many
J: TRBJ2-3
V: TRBV4-3
CDR3: CASSQYSGGPGTDTQYF
DNA: TGCGCCAGCAGCCAGTACTCAGGAGGGCCCGGCACAGATACGCAGTATTTT

D: NA
size: few
J: TRBJ2-7
V: TRBV10-3
CDR3: CAISESRMGPESYEQYF
DNA: TGTGCCATCAGTGAGTCGAGAATGGGGCCCGAGTCCTACGAGCAGTACTTC

D: TRBD2
size: many
J: TRBJ2-1
V: TRBV6-1
CDR3: CASRSSGLAGNEQFF
DNA: TGTGCCAGCAGATCATCGGGACTAGCCGGTAATGAGCAGTTCTTC

D: TRBD1
size: NA
J: TRBJ1-2
V: TRBV20-1
CDR3: CSAKTGANYGYTF
DNA: TGCAGTGCTAAGACAGGGGCCAACTATGGCTACACCTTC

D: NA
size: few
J: TRBJ2-1
V: TRBV5-5
CDR3: CASSSSGGSNEQFF
DNA: TGTGCCAGCAGCTCCTCCGGAGGGTCCAATGAGCAGTTCTTC

D: NA
size: many
J: TRBJ1-1
V: TRBV14
CDR3: CASSQVGGSEAFF
DNA: TGTGCCAGCAGCCAAGTTGGTGGGAGTGAAGCTTTCTTT

D: NA
size: many
J: TRBJ1-6
V: TRBV20-1
CDR3: CSASQLRGRPDSPLHF
DNA: TGCAGTGCTAGCCAACTCAGGGGCCGACCCGATTCACCCCTCCACTTT